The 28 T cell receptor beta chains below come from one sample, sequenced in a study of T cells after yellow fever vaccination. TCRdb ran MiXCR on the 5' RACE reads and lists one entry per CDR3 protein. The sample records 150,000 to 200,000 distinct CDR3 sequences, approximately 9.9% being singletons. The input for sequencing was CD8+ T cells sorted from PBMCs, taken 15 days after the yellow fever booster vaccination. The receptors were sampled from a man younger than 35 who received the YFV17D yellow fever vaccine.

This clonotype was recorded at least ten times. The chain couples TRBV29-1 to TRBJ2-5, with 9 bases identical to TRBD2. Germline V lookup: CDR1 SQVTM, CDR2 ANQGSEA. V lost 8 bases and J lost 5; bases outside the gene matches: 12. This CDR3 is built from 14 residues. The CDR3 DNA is TGCAGCCTCCTAGGCGGGGGGGCTTCTGAGACCCAGTACTTC. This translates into CSLLGGGASETQYF.

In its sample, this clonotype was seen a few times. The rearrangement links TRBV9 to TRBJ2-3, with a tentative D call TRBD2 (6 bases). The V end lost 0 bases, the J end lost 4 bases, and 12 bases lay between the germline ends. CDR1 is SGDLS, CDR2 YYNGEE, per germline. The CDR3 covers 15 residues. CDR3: CASSVAGGAPDTQYF. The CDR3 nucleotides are TGTGCCAGCAGCGTAGCGGGCGGGGCCCCAGATACGCAGTATTTT. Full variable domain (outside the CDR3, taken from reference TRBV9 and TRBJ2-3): DSGVTQTPKHLITATGQRVTLRCSPRSGDLSVYWYQQSLDQGLQFLIQYYNGEERAKGNILERFSAQQFPDLHSELNLSSLELGDSALYFCASSVAGGAPDTQYFGPGTRLTVL.

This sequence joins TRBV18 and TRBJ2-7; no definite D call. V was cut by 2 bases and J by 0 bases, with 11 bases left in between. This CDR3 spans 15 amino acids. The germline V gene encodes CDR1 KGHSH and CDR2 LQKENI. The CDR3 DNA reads TGTGCCAGCTCACCATACCTAGGAAGCTCCTACGAGCAGTACTTC. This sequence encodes CASSPYLGSSYEQYF.

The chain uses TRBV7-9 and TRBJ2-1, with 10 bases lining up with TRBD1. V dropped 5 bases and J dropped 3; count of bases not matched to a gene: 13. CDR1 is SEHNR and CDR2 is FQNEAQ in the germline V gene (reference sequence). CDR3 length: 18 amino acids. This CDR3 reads CASSPRDRGSPSYNEQFF. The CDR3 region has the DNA TGTGCCAGCAGCCCCCGGGACAGGGGAAGTCCTAGCTACAATGAGCAGTTCTTC.

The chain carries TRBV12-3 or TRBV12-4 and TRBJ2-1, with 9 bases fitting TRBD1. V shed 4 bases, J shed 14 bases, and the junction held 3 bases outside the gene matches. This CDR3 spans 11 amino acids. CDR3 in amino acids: CASSWTGEKFF. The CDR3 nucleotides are TGTGCCAGCAGTTGGACAGGGGAGAAGTTCTTC.

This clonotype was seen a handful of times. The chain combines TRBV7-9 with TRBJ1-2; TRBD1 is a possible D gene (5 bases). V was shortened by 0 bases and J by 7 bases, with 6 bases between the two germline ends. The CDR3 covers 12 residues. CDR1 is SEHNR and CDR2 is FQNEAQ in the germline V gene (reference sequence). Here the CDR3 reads CASSLARVGYTF. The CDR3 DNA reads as TGTGCCAGCAGCTTAGCCAGGGTTGGCTACACCTTC.

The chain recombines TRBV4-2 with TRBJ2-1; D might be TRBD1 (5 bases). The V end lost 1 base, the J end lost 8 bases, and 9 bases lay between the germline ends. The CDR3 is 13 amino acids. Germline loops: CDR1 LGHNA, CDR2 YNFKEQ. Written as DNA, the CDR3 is TGTGCCAGCAGCCAAGGGTGGGGCGATGAGCAGTTCTTC. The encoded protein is CASSQGWGDEQFF.

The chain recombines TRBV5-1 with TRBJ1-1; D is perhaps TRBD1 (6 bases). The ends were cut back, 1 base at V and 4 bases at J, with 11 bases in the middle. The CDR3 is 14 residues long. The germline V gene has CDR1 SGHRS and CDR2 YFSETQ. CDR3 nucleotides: TGCGCCAGCAGCTTGCGGGGGGCAGGCACTGAAGCTTTCTTT. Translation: CASSLRGAGTEAFF. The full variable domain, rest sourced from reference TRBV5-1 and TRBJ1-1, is KAGVTQTPRYLIKTRGQQVTLSCSPISGHRSVSWYQQTPGQGLQFLFEYFSETQRNKGNFPGRFSGRQFSNSRSEMNVSTLELGDSALYLCASSLRGAGTEAFFGQGTRLTVV.

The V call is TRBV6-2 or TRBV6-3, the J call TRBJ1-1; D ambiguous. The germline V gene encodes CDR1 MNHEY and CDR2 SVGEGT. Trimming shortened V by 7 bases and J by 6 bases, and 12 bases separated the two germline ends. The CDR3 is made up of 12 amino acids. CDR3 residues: CASTLGEPEAFF. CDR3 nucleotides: TGTGCCAGCACCCTCGGGGAGCCTGAAGCTTTCTTT.

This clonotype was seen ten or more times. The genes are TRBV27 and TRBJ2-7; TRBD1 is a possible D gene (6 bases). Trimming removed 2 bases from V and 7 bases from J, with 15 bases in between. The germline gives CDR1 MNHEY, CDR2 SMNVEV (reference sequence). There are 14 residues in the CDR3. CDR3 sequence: CASSLVRQGSEQYF. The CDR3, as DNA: TGTGCCAGCAGTTTAGTCCGCCAGGGGTCGGAGCAGTACTTC.

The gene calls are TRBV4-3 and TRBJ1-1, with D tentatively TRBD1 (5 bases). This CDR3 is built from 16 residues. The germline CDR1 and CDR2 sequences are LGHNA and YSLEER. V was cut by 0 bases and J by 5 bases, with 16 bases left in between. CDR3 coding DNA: TGCGCCAGCAGCCAAGATGACTGGGGGGTCTGGACTGAAGCTTTCTTT. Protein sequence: CASSQDDWGVWTEAFF.

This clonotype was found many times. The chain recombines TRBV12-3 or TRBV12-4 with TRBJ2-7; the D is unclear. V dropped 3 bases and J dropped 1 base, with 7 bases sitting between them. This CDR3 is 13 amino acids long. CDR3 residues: CASSFEHSYEQYF. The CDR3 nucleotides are TGTGCCAGCAGTTTTGAACATTCCTACGAGCAGTACTTC.

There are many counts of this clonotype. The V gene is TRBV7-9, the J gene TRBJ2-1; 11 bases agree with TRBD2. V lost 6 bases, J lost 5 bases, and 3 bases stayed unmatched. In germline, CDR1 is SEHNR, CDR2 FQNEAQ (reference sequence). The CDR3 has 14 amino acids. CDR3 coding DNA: TGTGCCAGCAGTGGGACTAGCGGTAACAATGAGCAGTTCTTC. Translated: CASSGTSGNNEQFF.

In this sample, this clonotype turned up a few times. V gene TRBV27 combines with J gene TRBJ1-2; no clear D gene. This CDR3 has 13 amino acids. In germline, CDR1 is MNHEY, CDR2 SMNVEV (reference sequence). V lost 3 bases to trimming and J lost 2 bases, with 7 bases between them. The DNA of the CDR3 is TGTGCCAGCAGTTTTAGAGGAAACTATGGCTACACCTTC. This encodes CASSFRGNYGYTF.

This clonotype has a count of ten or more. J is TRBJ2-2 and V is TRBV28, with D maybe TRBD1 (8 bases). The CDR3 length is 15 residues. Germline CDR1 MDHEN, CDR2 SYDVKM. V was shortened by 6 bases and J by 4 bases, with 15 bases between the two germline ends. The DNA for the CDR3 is TGTGCCAGCAGAGCCTACAGGGGGGGCACCGGGGAGCTGTTTTTT. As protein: CASRAYRGGTGELFF.

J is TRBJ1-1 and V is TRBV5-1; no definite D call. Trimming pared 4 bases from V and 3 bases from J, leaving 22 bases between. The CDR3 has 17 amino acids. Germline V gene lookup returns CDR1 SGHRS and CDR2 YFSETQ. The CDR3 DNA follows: TGCGCCAGCAGCAACCCTGGGTTTGGTGCGGCGGACACTGAAGCTTTCTTT. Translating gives CASSNPGFGAADTEAFF.

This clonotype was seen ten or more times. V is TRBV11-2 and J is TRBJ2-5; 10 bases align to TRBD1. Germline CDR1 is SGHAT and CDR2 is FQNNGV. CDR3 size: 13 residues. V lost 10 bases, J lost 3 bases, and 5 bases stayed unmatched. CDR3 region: CATRDRGKETQYF. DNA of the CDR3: TGTGCCACTCGGGACAGGGGTAAAGAGACCCAGTACTTC.

This CDR3 reads CASSSNSNQPQHF. CDR3 nucleotides: TGTGCCAGCAGTTCCAATTCAAATCAGCCCCAGCATTTT. This chain joins TRBV12-3 or TRBV12-4 and TRBJ1-5; no firm D call. Trimming pared 4 bases from V and 4 bases from J, leaving 8 bases between. This CDR3 contains 13 residues.

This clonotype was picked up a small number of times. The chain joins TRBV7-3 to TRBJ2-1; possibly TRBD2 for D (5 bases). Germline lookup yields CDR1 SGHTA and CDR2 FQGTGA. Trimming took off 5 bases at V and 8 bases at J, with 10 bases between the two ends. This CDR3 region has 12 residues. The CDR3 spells CASSLSEDEQFF. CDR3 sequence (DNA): TGTGCCAGCAGCCTTTCGGAGGATGAGCAGTTCTTC.

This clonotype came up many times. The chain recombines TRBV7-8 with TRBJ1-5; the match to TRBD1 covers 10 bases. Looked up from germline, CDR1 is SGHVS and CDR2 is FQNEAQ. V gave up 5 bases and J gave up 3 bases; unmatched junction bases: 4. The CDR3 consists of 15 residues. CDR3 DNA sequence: TGTGCCAGCAGCCCAGGGACAGGGGCCAATCAGCCCCAGCATTTT. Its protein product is CASSPGTGANQPQHF.

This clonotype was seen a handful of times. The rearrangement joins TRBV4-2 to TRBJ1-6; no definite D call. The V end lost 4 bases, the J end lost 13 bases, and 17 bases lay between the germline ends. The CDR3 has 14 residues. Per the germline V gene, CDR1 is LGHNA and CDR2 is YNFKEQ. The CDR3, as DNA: TGTGCCAGCAGCCCACACCTCGGGTCGTGGCCCCTCCACTTT. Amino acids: CASSPHLGSWPLHF.

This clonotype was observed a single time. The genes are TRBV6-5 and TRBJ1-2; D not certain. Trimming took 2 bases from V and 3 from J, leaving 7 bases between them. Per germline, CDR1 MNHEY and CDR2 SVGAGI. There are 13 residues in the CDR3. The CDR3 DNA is TGTGCCAGCAGTTACAACATCTACTATGGCTACACCTTC. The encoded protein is CASSYNIYYGYTF.

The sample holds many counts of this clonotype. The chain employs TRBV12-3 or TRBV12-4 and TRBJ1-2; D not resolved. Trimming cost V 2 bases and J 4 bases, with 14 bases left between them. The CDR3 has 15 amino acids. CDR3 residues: CASSLNLRDPYGYTF. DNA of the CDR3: TGTGCCAGCAGTTTAAATTTACGGGATCCCTATGGCTACACCTTC.

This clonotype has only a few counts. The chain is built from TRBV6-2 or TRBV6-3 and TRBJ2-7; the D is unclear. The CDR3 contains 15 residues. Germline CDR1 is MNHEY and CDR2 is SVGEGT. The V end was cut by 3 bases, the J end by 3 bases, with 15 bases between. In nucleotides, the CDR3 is TGTGCCAGCAGTTATACGGAAGAACTTAACTACGAGCAGTACGTC. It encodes CASSYTEELNYEQYV.

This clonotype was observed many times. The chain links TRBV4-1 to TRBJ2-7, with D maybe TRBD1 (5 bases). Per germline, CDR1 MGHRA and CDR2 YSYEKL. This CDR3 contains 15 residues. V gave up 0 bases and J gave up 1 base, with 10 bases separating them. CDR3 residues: CASSQDMTASYEQYF. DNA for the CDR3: TGCGCCAGCAGCCAAGATATGACAGCTTCCTACGAGCAGTACTTC.

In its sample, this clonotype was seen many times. The CDR3, as DNA: TGTGCCAGCAGTCTAGCGGGGGGTCAAGAGACCCAGTACTTC. Translated: CASSLAGGQETQYF. This chain connects TRBV28 to TRBJ2-5; 11 nucleotides match TRBD2. There are 14 residues in the CDR3. V lost 5 bases, J lost 2 bases, and 1 base stayed unmatched. CDR1 is MDHEN, CDR2 SYDVKM, per germline.

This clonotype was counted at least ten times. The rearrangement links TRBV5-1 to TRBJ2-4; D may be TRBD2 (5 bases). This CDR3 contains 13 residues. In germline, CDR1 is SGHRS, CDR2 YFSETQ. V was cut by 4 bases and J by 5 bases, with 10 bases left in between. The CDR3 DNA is TGCGCCAGCAGCATATCCGGGGAAAACATTCAGTACTTC. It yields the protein CASSISGENIQYF.

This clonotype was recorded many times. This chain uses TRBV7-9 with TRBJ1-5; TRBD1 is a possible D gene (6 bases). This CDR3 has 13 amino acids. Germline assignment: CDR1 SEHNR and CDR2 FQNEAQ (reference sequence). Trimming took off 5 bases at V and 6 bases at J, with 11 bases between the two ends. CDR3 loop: CASSKGGGQPQHF. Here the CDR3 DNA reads TGTGCCAGCAGCAAAGGAGGGGGTCAGCCCCAGCATTTT.